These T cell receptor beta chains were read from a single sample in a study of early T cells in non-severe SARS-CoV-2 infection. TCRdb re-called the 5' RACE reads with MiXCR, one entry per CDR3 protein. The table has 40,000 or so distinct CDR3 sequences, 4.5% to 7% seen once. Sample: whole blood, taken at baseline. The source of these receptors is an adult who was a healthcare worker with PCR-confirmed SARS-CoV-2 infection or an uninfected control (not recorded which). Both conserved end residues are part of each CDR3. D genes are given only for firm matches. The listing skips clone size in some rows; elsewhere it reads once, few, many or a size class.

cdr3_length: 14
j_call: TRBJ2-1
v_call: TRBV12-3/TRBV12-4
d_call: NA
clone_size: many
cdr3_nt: TGTGCCAGCAGTTTAGCCGGGACCATCAATGAGCAGTTCTTC
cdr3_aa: CASSLAGTINEQFF

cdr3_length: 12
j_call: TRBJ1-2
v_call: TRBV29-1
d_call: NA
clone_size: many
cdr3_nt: TGCAGCGCCGAGGACGGAATCTATGGCTACACCTTC
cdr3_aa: CSAEDGIYGYTF

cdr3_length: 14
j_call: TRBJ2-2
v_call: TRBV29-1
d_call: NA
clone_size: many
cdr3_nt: TGCAGCGGGGGAGACCCCCGAATAGCCGGGGAGCTGTTTTTT
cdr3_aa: CSGGDPRIAGELFF

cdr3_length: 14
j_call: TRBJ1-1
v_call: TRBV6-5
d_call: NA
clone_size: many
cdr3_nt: TGTGCCAGCAGTTACGGGACACTCAAGACTGAAGCTTTCTTT
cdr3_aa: CASSYGTLKTEAFF

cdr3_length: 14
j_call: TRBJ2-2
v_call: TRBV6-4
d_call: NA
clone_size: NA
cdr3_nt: TGTGCCAGCAGTGTCACCCGGGGAGGCGGGGAGCTGTTTTTT
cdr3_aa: CASSVTRGGGELFF

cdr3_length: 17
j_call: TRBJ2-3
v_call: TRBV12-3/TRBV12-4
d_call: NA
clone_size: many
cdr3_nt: TGTGCCAGCAGTCGAGGAGAGGGACGGTCGAGCACAGATACGCAGTATTTT
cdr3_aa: CASSRGEGRSSTDTQYF

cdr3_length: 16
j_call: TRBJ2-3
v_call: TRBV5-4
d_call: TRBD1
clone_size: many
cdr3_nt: TGTGCCAGCAGCTTCCCTAGTCAGGGGGCAGGAGATACGCAGTATTTT
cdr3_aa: CASSFPSQGAGDTQYF

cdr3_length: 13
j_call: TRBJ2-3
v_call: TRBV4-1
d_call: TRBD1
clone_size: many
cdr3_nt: TGCGCCAGCAACCAGGGGGCTGGAGATACGCAGTATTTT
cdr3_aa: CASNQGAGDTQYF

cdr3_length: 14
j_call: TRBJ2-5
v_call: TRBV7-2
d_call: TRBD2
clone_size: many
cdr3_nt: TGTGCCAGCAGCCAAGCGGGGGGGCGTGAGACCCAGTACTTC
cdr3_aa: CASSQAGGRETQYF

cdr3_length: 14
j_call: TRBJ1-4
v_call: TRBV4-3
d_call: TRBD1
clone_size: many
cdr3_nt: TGCGCCAGCAGCCAACCTGACAGGGATGAAAAACTGTTTTTT
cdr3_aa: CASSQPDRDEKLFF

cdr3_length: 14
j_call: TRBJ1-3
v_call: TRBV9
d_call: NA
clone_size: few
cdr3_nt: TGTGCCAGCAGCAGAGAGTTGGCTGGAAACACCATATATTTT
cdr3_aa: CASSRELAGNTIYF

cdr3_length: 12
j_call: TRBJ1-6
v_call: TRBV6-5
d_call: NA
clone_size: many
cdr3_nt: TGTGCCAGCAGGCAGGCAAATTCACCCCTCCACTTT
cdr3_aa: CASRQANSPLHF

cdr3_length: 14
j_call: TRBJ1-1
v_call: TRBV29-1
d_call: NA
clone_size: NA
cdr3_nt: TGCAGCGTAGTCCAACTGTCGAACGCCGGTGGAGCTTTCTTT
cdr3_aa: CSVVQLSNAGGAFF

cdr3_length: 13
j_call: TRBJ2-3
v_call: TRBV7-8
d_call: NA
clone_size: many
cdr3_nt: TGTGCCAGCAGCTTAGCCGTCCTGAATACGCAGTATTTT
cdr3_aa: CASSLAVLNTQYF

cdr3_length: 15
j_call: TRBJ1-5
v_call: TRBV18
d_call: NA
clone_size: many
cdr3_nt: TGTGCCAGCTCCTCGACCCGGGGGGTTGGTCAGCCCCAGCATTTT
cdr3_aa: CASSSTRGVGQPQHF

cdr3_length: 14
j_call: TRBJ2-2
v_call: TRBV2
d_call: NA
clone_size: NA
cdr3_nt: TGTGCCAGCAGGACAGACGCGAACACCGGGGAGCTGTTTTTT
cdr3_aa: CASRTDANTGELFF

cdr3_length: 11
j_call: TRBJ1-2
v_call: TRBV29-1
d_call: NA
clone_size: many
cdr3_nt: TGCAGCGTTGGTTCGAGCGGGGGCTACACCTTC
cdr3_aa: CSVGSSGGYTF

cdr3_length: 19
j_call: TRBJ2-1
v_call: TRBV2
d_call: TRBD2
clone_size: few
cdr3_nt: TGTGCCAGCAGGAACCCGGGACTAGCGGGAAGGGGCACTTACAATGAGCAGTTCTTC
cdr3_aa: CASRNPGLAGRGTYNEQFF

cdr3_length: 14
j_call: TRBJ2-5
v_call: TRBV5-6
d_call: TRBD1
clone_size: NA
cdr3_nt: TGTGCCAGCAGCTTGGGACAGGGCGACTTCGCCCAGTACTTC
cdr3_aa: CASSLGQGDFAQYF

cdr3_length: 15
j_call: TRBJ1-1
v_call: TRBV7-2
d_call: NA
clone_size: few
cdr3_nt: TGTGCCAGCAGCTTAGCAAGGACGGGGAACACTGAAGCTTTCTTT
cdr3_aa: CASSLARTGNTEAFF

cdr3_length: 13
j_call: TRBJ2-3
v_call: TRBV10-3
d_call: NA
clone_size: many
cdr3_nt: TGTGCCATCAGGACCCCAGGGGCGGATACGCAGTATTTT
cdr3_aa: CAIRTPGADTQYF

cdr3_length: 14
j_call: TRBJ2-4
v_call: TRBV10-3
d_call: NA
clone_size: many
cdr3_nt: TGTGCCATCAGTGAGTCGGTTCAGGGAAACATTCAGTACTTC
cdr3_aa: CAISESVQGNIQYF

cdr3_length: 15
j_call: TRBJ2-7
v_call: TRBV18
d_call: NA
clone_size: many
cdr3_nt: TGTGCCAGCTCACCCATACAGGCCCGCATCTACGAGCAGTACTTC
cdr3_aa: CASSPIQARIYEQYF

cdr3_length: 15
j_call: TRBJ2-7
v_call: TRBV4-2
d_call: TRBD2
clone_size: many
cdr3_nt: TGTGCCAGCAGCCCAGTCGCGGGGGGGCCGTATGAGCAGTACTTC
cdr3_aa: CASSPVAGGPYEQYF

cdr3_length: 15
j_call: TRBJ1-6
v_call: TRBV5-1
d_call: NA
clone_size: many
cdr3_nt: TGCGCCAGCAGCTTGAGCCAGCAGCAACGGTCACCCCTCCACTTT
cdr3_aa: CASSLSQQQRSPLHF

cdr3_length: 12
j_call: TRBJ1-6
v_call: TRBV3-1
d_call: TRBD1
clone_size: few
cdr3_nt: TGTGCCAGCAGCCAAGGTTGGACAGGGCTCCACTTT
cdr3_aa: CASSQGWTGLHF

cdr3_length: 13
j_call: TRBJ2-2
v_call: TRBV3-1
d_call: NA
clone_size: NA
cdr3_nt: TGTGCCAGCAGCCTCTACTCTACCGGGGAGCTGTTTTTT
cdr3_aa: CASSLYSTGELFF